The sequence of this T cell receptor beta chain was determined in a study of CD8 T cells in Susac syndrome. Only a few counts were recorded for this clonotype. Random hexamers primed reverse transcription of about 0.5 to 1 ug RNA. The immunoSEQ assay covered 54 Vbeta and 13 Jbeta segments for CDR3. A single record per CDR3 protein comes from TCRdb applying MiXCR to the immunoSEQ multiplex PCR reads. The sample has about 400,000 distinct CDR3 sequences, approximately 89% seen once; the top ten hold 0.09% to 0.15%. Sequencing input: CD8+ T cells from PBMCs. This sequence was found in a human donor with multiple sclerosis.

The CDR3 loop is CASSQNRMNTEAFF. CDR3 nucleotide sequence: TGTGCCAGCAGCCAGAATAGGATGAACACTGAAGCTTTCTTT. The chain is built from TRBV27 and TRBJ1-1; D not resolved. Germline-derived CDR1 and CDR2 are MNHEY and SMNVEV (reference sequence). V dropped 6 bases and J dropped 0 bases, with 11 bases sitting between them. The length of the CDR3 is 14 residues.